This T cell receptor (beta chain) was sequenced in a study of blood T cell dynamics during melanoma immunotherapy. Study background: Patients with metastatic melanoma got pembrolizumab or nivolumab-ipilimumab as first-line care. Study-level points and caveats: PBMC repertoires of eventual disease-control patients split at W3 into clonality or diversity gains.

The table came from immunoSEQ multiplex PCR; TCRdb's copy has only in-frame clones and leaves some out. Of around 15,000 clones detected, approximately 90% appear once; the ten largest clones hold over 0.85%. A note on this clone: Its antigen is unidentified.

Germline loops: CDR1 SGHAT, CDR2 FQDESV (reference sequence). The ends were cut back, 1 base at V and 6 bases at J, with 6 bases in the middle. The CDR3 length is 13 residues. Specified time point: week 3, after first cycle of checkpoint inhibitor. Patients had no prior systemic cancer treatment, immunosuppressants or other active cancers. The receptor was derived from a human donor with melanoma. The sample here was blood, taken from a patient treated with checkpoint blockade. The V gene is TRBV11-1, the J gene TRBJ2-2; D unresolved. The CDR3 sequence: CASSLGPSGELFF. The CDR3 region has the DNA TGTGCCAGCAGCTTAGGCCCCTCCGGGGAGCTGTTTTTT.